This is a list of T cell receptor beta chains from one sample in a study of shared clonotypes between healthy human individuals. Sequenced by immunoSEQ multiplex PCR; TCRdb stores in-frame clones only, minus some. This sample has roughly 2.1 million clones, with about 93% found just once. Source material: naive CD8+ T cells from PBMCs. All receptors come from a man younger than 35 in good health. Some clones in this sample may be carry-over from other donors' samples. CDR3s include the opening cysteine and the closing phenylalanine or tryptophan. A D gene is named only where the DNA matches it firmly. Some rows mark clone size as missing; the rest say once, few, many or name a class of expanded clone.

d_call	v_call	j_call	clone_size	cdr3_nt	cdr3_aa
TRBD1	TRBV27	TRBJ1-1	.	TGTGCCAGCAGGGCAACAGGGGGCTCTACTGAAGCTTTCTTT	CASRATGGSTEAFF
TRBD1	TRBV9	TRBJ2-2	once	TGTGCCAGCAGACGCCTCGGGACAGATAACACCGGGGAGCTGTTTTTT	CASRRLGTDNTGELFF
.	TRBV6-4	TRBJ2-1	.	TGTGCCAGCAGTGTGGGGAGGAGCTCCTACAATGAGCAGTTCTTC	CASSVGRSSYNEQFF
TRBD1	TRBV7-2	TRBJ2-6	.	TGTGCCAGCAGCTACAGGGGTACTGGGGCCAACGTCCTGACTTTC	CASSYRGTGANVLTF
TRBD2	TRBV7-6	TRBJ2-2	few	TGTGCCAGCAGTCCCGAGGCTAGCGGGAGGCTTGACGGGGAGCTGTTTTTT	CASSPEASGRLDGELFF
.	TRBV9	TRBJ1-5	.	TGTGCCAGCAGCGCCTCAGGGGCTAATCAGCCCCAGCATTTT	CASSASGANQPQHF
TRBD2	TRBV9	TRBJ2-3	.	TGTGCCAGCAGCGTGACTAGCGGGAGCGGGGCAGATACGCAGTATTTT	CASSVTSGSGADTQYF
.	TRBV27	TRBJ2-7	few	TGTGCCAGCAGTTCGGACAGTGCCTACGAGCAGTACTTC	CASSSDSAYEQYF
TRBD1	TRBV2	TRBJ1-4	.	TGTGCCAGCAGGAAGACAGGGGAAGGCCCAACTAATGAAAAACTGTTTTTT	CASRKTGEGPTNEKLFF
TRBD2	TRBV7-6	TRBJ2-7	once	TGTGCCAGCAGCTCGGAGCTAGCGGGAGGGCCGGGCGGCTACGAGCAGTACTTC	CASSSELAGGPGGYEQYF
.	TRBV25-1	TRBJ2-1	once	TGTGCCAGCAGTGAATCGGGCGGGATCTCCTACAATGAGCAGTTCTTC	CASSESGGISYNEQFF
.	TRBV7-9	TRBJ1-4	.	TGTGCCAGCAGCTTAGGCCAGTGGGGTGAAAAACTGTTTTTT	CASSLGQWGEKLFF
.	TRBV27	TRBJ1-5	.	TGTGCCAGCAGTGACACTCCGTTGATCAGTCAGCCCCAGCATTTT	CASSDTPLISQPQHF
.	TRBV9	TRBJ2-1	.	TGTGCCAGCAGCGCGATAGTGGACGAGCAGTTCTTC	CASSAIVDEQFF
.	TRBV28	TRBJ2-7	.	TGTGCCTGCCTTTGGGGGGAGCAGTACTTC	CACLWGEQYF
TRBD2	TRBV5-1	TRBJ2-1	.	TGCGCCAGCAGCTTTGGACTAGCGGGCCCGGCCTACAATGAGCAGTTCTTC	CASSFGLAGPAYNEQFF
.	TRBV7-7	TRBJ2-2	.	TGTGCCAGCAGCTTGGGACTCGGCTCCGGGGCCGGGGAGCTGTTTTTT	CASSLGLGSGAGELFF
.	TRBV4-3	TRBJ2-1	.	TGCGCCAGCAGCCAAGCAACACCCGGGGGTTCGGGAGTGGGTGAGCAGTTCTTC	CASSQATPGGSGVGEQFF
TRBD2	TRBV4-1	TRBJ2-7	.	TGCGCCAGCAGCCCGGCTAGCGGGCTGCCCTACGAGCAGTACTTC	CASSPASGLPYEQYF
.	TRBV27	TRBJ2-7	once	TGTGCCAGCAGTTTTTCTCTCTCCTACGAGCAGTACTTC	CASSFSLSYEQYF
TRBD2	TRBV28	TRBJ2-7	.	TGTGCCAGCAGTAGGAGCGGGAGGGCCTCCGAGCAGTACTTC	CASSRSGRASEQYF
TRBD2	TRBV4-1	TRBJ2-7	.	TGCGCCAGCAGCCAAGGACCGGGACTAGCGGATTACGAGCAGTACTTC	CASSQGPGLADYEQYF
.	TRBV5-6	TRBJ2-7	.	TGTGCCAGCAGCTTGATGAGGGGGGTCTACGAGCAGTACTTC	CASSLMRGVYEQYF
.	TRBV14	TRBJ1-4	.	TGTGCCACCAGGCTTGCAACTAATGAAAAACTGTTTTTT	CATRLATNEKLFF
.	TRBV28	TRBJ2-7	.	TGTGCCAGCAGTACCGCTAGCGAGAGGAGCTCCTACGAGCAGTACTTC	CASSTASERSSYEQYF
TRBD2	TRBV6-5	TRBJ2-7	.	TGTGCCAGCAGTTCCAAGACTAGCGTTCCCTACGAGCAGTACTTC	CASSSKTSVPYEQYF
TRBD1	TRBV5-1	TRBJ1-2	.	TGCGCCAGCAGCCCATGGACAGGGGGCAACTATGGCTACACCTTC	CASSPWTGGNYGYTF
.	TRBV11-3	TRBJ2-1	.	TGTGCCAGCAGCTTAGTGGCGGGACTCCACAATGAGCAGTTCTTC	CASSLVAGLHNEQFF
.	TRBV2	TRBJ2-2	.	TGTGCCAGCAGTGATGGGGGATTGAACACCGGGGAGCTGTTTTTT	CASSDGGLNTGELFF
.	TRBV14	TRBJ2-2	.	TGTGCCAGCAGCCAAGTCATCGGGAGAACCGGGGAGCTGTTTTTT	CASSQVIGRTGELFF
.	TRBV9	TRBJ2-7	.	TGTGCCAGCAGCGCTACAGGATTCTCCTACGAGCAGTACTTC	CASSATGFSYEQYF
.	TRBV27	TRBJ2-7	.	TGTGCCGCGGCGGCAGGAAGGTTCTACGAGCAGTACTTC	CAAAAGRFYEQYF
TRBD2	TRBV4-2	TRBJ2-7	.	TGTGCCAGCAGTCGCCTGGCTAGCGGGCAGCACGAGCAGTACTTC	CASSRLASGQHEQYF
TRBD2	TRBV4-2	TRBJ2-7	.	TGTGCCAGCAGCCAGGCCGGGACTAGCGGATCCTACGAGCAGTACTTC	CASSQAGTSGSYEQYF
.	TRBV4-3	TRBJ2-5	.	TGCGCCAGCAGCCCGAGGACTGAGTGGGTCGAGACCCAGTACTTC	CASSPRTEWVETQYF
.	TRBV7-8	TRBJ2-1	.	TGTGCCAGCAGCTTGATCCGGGACCACTACAATGAGCAGTTCTTC	CASSLIRDHYNEQFF
.	TRBV29-1	TRBJ1-2	.	TGCAGCGTTAGGGCGGGGGCTAAGGGTGGCTATGGCTACACCTTC	CSVRAGAKGGYGYTF
.	TRBV9	TRBJ2-2	.	TGTGCCAGCAGCTCCTCCCTTGTTGCCAGCGGGGAGCTGTTTTTT	CASSSSLVASGELFF
.	TRBV5-5	TRBJ1-1	.	TGTGCCAGCAGCTCGGACGGGGGGAACACTGAAGCTTTCTTT	CASSSDGGNTEAFF
TRBD1	TRBV7-9	TRBJ2-1	few	TGTGCCAGCAGCTTAGCACCAGGACAGGAGTCCAACAATGAGCAGTTCTTC	CASSLAPGQESNNEQFF
.	TRBV7-9	TRBJ1-4	.	TGTGCCAGCAGCTTAGGGTCCTCTAATGAAAAACTGTTTTTT	CASSLGSSNEKLFF
TRBD1	TRBV25-1	TRBJ1-1	.	TGTGCCAGCAGTGAAGGGGACAGCCCCAAGGAGAACACTGAAGCTTTCTTT	CASSEGDSPKENTEAFF
.	TRBV12-5	TRBJ1-1	.	TGTGCTAGTGGTCCAGGGGATACTGAAGCTTTCTTT	CASGPGDTEAFF
.	TRBV18	TRBJ2-1	.	TGTGCCAGCTCAGTGGGGAATGAGCAGTTCTTC	CASSVGNEQFF
.	TRBV11-2	TRBJ2-3	.	TGTGCCAGCGGCGGGACCGTAAAGGGTTGGGATACGCAGTATTTT	CASGGTVKGWDTQYF
.	TRBV9	TRBJ2-2	.	TGTGCCAGCAGCCCCCCTAGGACCGGGGAGCTGTTTTTT	CASSPPRTGELFF
TRBD1	TRBV10-3	TRBJ2-1	.	TGTGCCATCACCCCAGGGGGCAGGGGTGAGCAGTTCTTC	CAITPGGRGEQFF
.	TRBV27	TRBJ2-7	.	TGTGCCAGCAGCCGGGGGCAGGCATACTACGAGCAGTACTTC	CASSRGQAYYEQYF
.	TRBV9	TRBJ2-3	once	TGTGCCAGCAGCGAGGCGGGACAGACCACAGATACGCAGTATTTT	CASSEAGQTTDTQYF
TRBD1	TRBV7-9	TRBJ2-1	.	TGTGCCAGCAGCCCCCCGGGACAGGAAACCTACAATGAGCAGTTCTTC	CASSPPGQETYNEQFF
TRBD2	TRBV6-6	TRBJ2-1	once	TGTGCCAGCAGTCTAACCGGGACTAGCGCCTCCGAGCAGTTCTTC	CASSLTGTSASEQFF
.	TRBV5-4	TRBJ1-4	.	TGTGCCAGCAGTTATAGAGGGGGGGAGAATGAAAAACTGTTTTTT	CASSYRGGENEKLFF
TRBD2	TRBV9	TRBJ2-2	.	TGTGCCAGCAGCGTTTTAGCGGGTACCGGGGAGCTGTTTTTT	CASSVLAGTGELFF
TRBD2	TRBV6-5	TRBJ2-1	.	TGTGCCAGCAGTTACTCGCGTAGCGGGAGCTACAATGAGCAGTTCTTC	CASSYSRSGSYNEQFF
.	TRBV10-3	TRBJ1-2	.	TGTGCCATCAGTGAGAACTATGGCTACACCTTC	CAISENYGYTF
.	TRBV9	TRBJ1-5	.	TGTGCCAGCAGCGGGGAGGGGACCGCAGATGAGCCCCAGCATTTT	CASSGEGTADEPQHF
.	TRBV28	TRBJ1-4	once	TGTGCCAGCAGTGGCACTGGGCCAAATGAAAAACTGTTTTTT	CASSGTGPNEKLFF
.	TRBV11-2	TRBJ2-7	.	TGTGCCAGCAGCTTAAGTCGGGGGAGGAGCGAGCAGTACTTC	CASSLSRGRSEQYF
TRBD2	TRBV7-3	TRBJ2-1	.	TGTGCCAGCAGCTTAATACCGGCGGGAGAGGGGGAGCAGTTCTTC	CASSLIPAGEGEQFF